What follows is one TCR beta chain and its context. The sample originates from a study of control samples from healthy donors and cancer patients. Germline lookup yields CDR1 MDHEN and CDR2 SYDVKM. Trimming pared 8 bases from V and 7 bases from J, leaving 6 bases between. CDR3 length: 11 residues. Assay used: immunoSEQ multiplex PCR; TCRdb lists only in-frame clones, some missing. The table shows 350,000 to 450,000 clones, with 80% to 95% occurring only once. Sequenced input: PBMCs. The rearrangement links TRBV28 to TRBJ1-6, with D uncertain. This clonotype was obtained from a man between 40 and 49 years old with head and neck cancer. Here the CDR3 reads CASHANSPLHF. Here the CDR3 DNA reads TGTGCCAGCCATGCAAATTCACCCCTCCACTTT.